The 25 T cell receptor beta chains below all came from one sample that was sequenced in a study of T cell repertoires in cytomegalovirus infection. One entry per CDR3 protein, called by TCRdb with MiXCR from the reads. Of about 460,000 distinct CDR3 sequences listed, about 11% are singletons. The sequenced sample was PBMCs. The receptors derive from a human donor in good health (CMV status not recorded). Some clones in this sample may be carry-over from other donors' samples.

This sequence joins TRBV6-6 and TRBJ2-5, with D maybe TRBD1 (6 bases). The CDR3 spans 14 residues. V lost 6 bases and J lost 1, with 12 bases in between. The germline V gene encodes CDR1 MNHNY and CDR2 SVGAGI (reference sequence). CDR3: CASRIRTVQETQYF. Written as DNA, the CDR3 is TGTGCCAGCAGGATACGGACAGTCCAAGAGACCCAGTACTTC.

This clonotype was detected ten times or more. J is TRBJ1-4 and V is TRBV2, with D perhaps matching TRBD1 (5 bases). Trimming took off 6 bases at V and 6 bases at J, with 11 bases between the two ends. Looked up from germline, CDR1 is SNHLY and CDR2 is FYNNEI. The CDR3 extends over 13 amino acids. Written as DNA, the CDR3 is TGTGCCAGCAGAGATGACAGAGATGAAAAACTGTTTTTT. Amino acid sequence: CASRDDRDEKLFF.

The rearrangement uses TRBV25-1 and TRBJ2-3, with 12 bases identical to TRBD1. The germline V gene has CDR1 MGHDK and CDR2 SYGVNS. The CDR3 is 18 residues long. Trimming at V came to 10 bases and at J to 0 bases, leaving 14 bases not matched to a gene. The CDR3 bases are TGTGCCATCGGAGGGGGGACAGGGGGCCGGTACAGCACAGATACGCAGTATTTT. It specifies CAIGGGTGGRYSTDTQYF. Drawing the rest from reference TRBV25-1 and TRBJ2-3, the complete variable domain is EADIYQTPRYLVIGTGKKITLECSQTMGHDKMYWYQQDPGMELHLIHYSYGVNSTEKGDLSSESTVSRIRTEHFPLTLESARPSHTSQYLCAIGGGTGGRYSTDTQYFGPGTRLTVL.

This clonotype has more than one count but fewer than ten. V usage is TRBV5-5 and J usage is TRBJ2-1, with D unclear. Germline V lookup: CDR1 SGHKS, CDR2 YYEKEE (reference sequence). The CDR3 spans 14 residues. The germline V and J ends were trimmed by 1 base and 0 bases, with 5 bases remaining between them. CDR3 DNA: TGTGCCAGCAGCTTGACTGACTCCTACAATGAGCAGTTCTTC. It specifies CASSLTDSYNEQFF.

This clonotype turned up a few times. This chain connects TRBV6-5 to TRBJ2-1, with D perhaps matching TRBD2 (6 bases). The CDR3 length is 15 residues. Germline V gene lookup returns CDR1 MNHEY and CDR2 SVGAGI. The V end lost 6 bases, the J end lost 5 bases, and 17 bases lay between the germline ends. In nucleotides, the CDR3 is TGTGCCAGCAGCTATTCCGGGAGCTTGAACAATGAGCAGTTCTTC. The encoded protein is CASSYSGSLNNEQFF.

This clonotype was recorded many times. This rearrangement joins TRBV7-3 to TRBJ1-1; D not resolved. The CDR3 is 16 residues long. V was pared by 1 base and J by 4 bases, with 16 bases between. CDR1 is SGHTA and CDR2 is FQGTGA in the germline V gene. The CDR3 reads CASSLNPGGLRTEAFF. The DNA of the CDR3 is TGTGCCAGCAGCTTAAATCCAGGCGGTCTACGCACTGAAGCTTTCTTT. Based on the CDR3 plus reference TRBV7-3 and TRBJ1-1, the full variable domain is GAGVSQTPSNKVTEKGKYVELRCDPISGHTALYWYRQSLGQGPEFLIYFQGTGAADDSGLPNDRFFAVRPEGSVSTLKIQRTERGDSAVYLCASSLNPGGLRTEAFFGQGTRLTVV.

This chain uses TRBV12-5 with TRBJ1-2; D remains unclear. CDR1 and CDR2 (germline): LGHNT, FRNRAP. V dropped 0 bases and J dropped 3 bases, with 8 bases sitting between them. This CDR3 is 14 amino acids long. CDR3 residues: CASGLVDDYYGYTF. The CDR3 bases are TGTGCTAGTGGTTTGGTGGACGACTACTATGGCTACACCTTC.

This clonotype was recorded many times. This rearrangement joins TRBV19 to TRBJ2-5; tentatively, D is TRBD1 (5 bases). Germline CDR1 is LNHDA and CDR2 is SQIVND (reference sequence). V lost 1 base, J lost 2 bases, and 14 bases lay in between. This CDR3 spans 16 amino acids. This CDR3 is CASSIAGQVVQETQYF. In DNA, the CDR3 is TGTGCCAGTAGTATAGCCGGACAAGTAGTTCAAGAGACCCAGTACTTC.

There are many counts of this clonotype. V is TRBV7-9 and J is TRBJ2-5; 9 positions match TRBD2. The CDR3 is 14 residues long. The ends lost 8 bases at V and 1 base at J; junction bases unmatched: 5. Germline values: CDR1 SEHNR, CDR2 FQNEAQ (reference sequence). The CDR3, as DNA: TGTGCCAGCCTACGAGCGGGGGGCCAAGAGACCCAGTACTTC. This sequence encodes CASLRAGGQETQYF.

In this sample, this clonotype turned up many times. The chain is built from TRBV9 and TRBJ2-7; unclear D gene. This CDR3 is built from 13 residues. Germline CDR1 is SGDLS and CDR2 is YYNGEE. The V gene lost 2 bases and the J gene lost 3 bases, with 9 bases spanning the gap. CDR3 DNA: TGTGCCAGCAGCGTCCGCGGCGGCTACGAGCAGTACTTC. Protein sequence: CASSVRGGYEQYF.

This clonotype has only a few counts. The chain recombines TRBV12-3 or TRBV12-4 with TRBJ2-3; TRBD2 agrees at 9 bases. The CDR3 length is 14 residues. The V gene end was trimmed by 6 bases and the J gene end by 6 bases; junction bases not matched to a gene: 7. CDR3 in amino acids: CASSPAGGGDTQYF. The CDR3 coding sequence is TGTGCCAGCAGCCCAGCGGGAGGCGGCGATACGCAGTATTTT.

Ten or more counts support this clonotype. The gene calls are TRBV7-6 and TRBJ2-3; a possible D gene is TRBD2 (6 bases). V gave up 5 bases and J gave up 2 bases, with 14 bases separating them. Germline V gene lookup returns CDR1 SGHVS and CDR2 FNYEAQ. The CDR3 loop spans 15 amino acids. The DNA for the CDR3 is TGTGCCAGCAGCCGGATAGCGGTATTCACAGATACGCAGTATTTT. Its translation is CASSRIAVFTDTQYF.

A remark on this clonotype: One base away lies a much larger clone, so this may be a sequencing read error. This CDR3 is missing its conserved last phenylalanine or tryptophan, likely due to a read error. V is TRBV2 and J is TRBJ2-7, with 11 bases matching TRBD1. Losses at the gene ends were 6 bases for V and 2 bases for J; bases not matched to a gene: 6. The CDR3 is 15 residues long. The germline V gene has CDR1 SNHLY and CDR2 FYNNEI. The CDR3 coding sequence is TGTGCCAGCAGCGGACAGGGGGCTAGAACCTACGAGCAGTACCTC. The encoded protein is CASSGQGARTYEQYL.

In this sample, this clonotype turned up a few times. The CDR3 DNA follows: TGTGCCAGCAGCCAAGATTCGGGAGGGGTCGGGAGAACGTTATCCTACGAGCAGTACTTC. Translated, it gives CASSQDSGGVGRTLSYEQYF. The chain uses TRBV14 and TRBJ2-7; 8 nucleotides align to TRBD2. J gave up 1 base and V 0 bases, and 17 bases lay outside the gene matches. CDR3 size: 20 residues. CDR1 is SGHDN, CDR2 FVKESK, per germline. The full variable domain, completed using reference TRBV14 and TRBJ2-7, is EAGVTQFPSHSVIEKGQTVTLRCDPISGHDNLYWYRRVMGKEIKFLLHFVKESKQDESGMPNNRFLAERTGGTYSTLKVQPAELEDSGVYFCASSQDSGGVGRTLSYEQYFGPGTRLTVT.

On this clonotype: Possible read error: a much larger clone is one base away. In DNA form, the CDR3 reads TGTGTCAGCAGCGGGTTAGACGGCTACACCTTC. Protein product: CVSSGLDGYTF. This chain connects TRBV6-1 to TRBJ1-2; D is undetermined. Per the germline V gene, CDR1 is MNHNS and CDR2 is SASEGT. The CDR3 totals 11 residues.

This clonotype occurred many times. The chain links TRBV6-1 to TRBJ1-2; the D is unclear. The CDR3 contains 18 residues. Germline V gene sequence: CDR1 MNHNS, CDR2 SASEGT. V was trimmed by 8 bases and J by 4 bases, leaving 29 bases between them. The chain's CDR3 is CASQRSYGFWARSYGYTF. The CDR3 DNA is TGTGCCAGCCAACGGAGCTATGGCTTCTGGGCACGGAGCTATGGCTACACCTTC.

A few counts support this clonotype. V usage is TRBV2 and J usage is TRBJ1-6; D gene ambiguous. The CDR3 sequence is 14 residues long. CDR1 and CDR2 (germline): SNHLY, FYNNEI. V was trimmed by 6 bases and J by 9 bases, leaving 15 bases between them. The CDR3 is CASRVTEGTSPLHF. CDR3 coding DNA: TGTGCCAGCAGGGTGACGGAGGGAACTTCACCCCTCCACTTT.

This clonotype was counted between two and nine times. The V gene is TRBV27, the J gene TRBJ1-2, with a possible D match to TRBD1 (5 bases). The V and J ends lost 5 bases and 4 bases respectively, with 14 bases between them. CDR3 size: 14 residues. Per the germline V gene, CDR1 is MNHEY and CDR2 is SMNVEV (reference sequence). CDR3 loop: CASSLRDSGYGYTF. The CDR3 bases are TGTGCCAGCAGTCTCCGGGACTCGGGCTATGGCTACACCTTC.

This clonotype was observed a few times. The chain has TRBV7-3 and TRBJ2-2; no definite D call. The CDR3 is made up of 15 amino acids. V lost 6 bases to trimming and J lost 3 bases, with 14 bases between them. Germline-derived CDR1 and CDR2 are SGHTA and FQGTGA. The DNA of the CDR3 is TGTGCCAGCAGACCCGGCCTAGATCACACCGGGGAGCTGTTTTTT. This encodes CASRPGLDHTGELFF. The full variable domain, in which reference TRBV7-3 and TRBJ2-2 provide the parts outside the CDR3, is GAGVSQTPSNKVTEKGKYVELRCDPISGHTALYWYRQSLGQGPEFLIYFQGTGAADDSGLPNDRFFAVRPEGSVSTLKIQRTERGDSAVYLCASRPGLDHTGELFFGEGSRLTVL.

This clonotype appeared a few times. The chain is built from TRBV29-1 and TRBJ2-5, with D perhaps being TRBD1 or TRBD2 (5 bases each). V was cut by 4 bases and J by 5 bases, with 14 bases left in between. The CDR3 has 13 amino acids. Germline-derived CDR1 and CDR2 are SQVTM and ANQGSEA. The CDR3 DNA sequence: TGCAGCGTTGGTGCCGCCGGGGCGGAGACCCAGTACTTC. Translating gives CSVGAAGAETQYF.

V and J are TRBV19 and TRBJ2-7; 9 bases agree with TRBD1. The CDR3 contains 14 residues. The trim removed 10 bases at V and 3 bases at J, leaving 10 bases unmatched. Germline CDR1 is LNHDA and CDR2 is SQIVND (reference sequence). The DNA for the CDR3 is TGTGCCACCAAAACCGGGACAGGGAACTACGAGCAGTACTTC. It translates to CATKTGTGNYEQYF.

This clonotype occurred many times. The genes are TRBV6-5 and TRBJ2-1, with D possibly matching TRBD1 (6 bases). The CDR3 sequence is 15 residues long. V was shortened by 4 bases and J by 8 bases, with 18 bases between the two germline ends. In germline, CDR1 is MNHEY, CDR2 SVGAGI. The CDR3 sequence: CASSSYRVGRDEQFF. For the CDR3, the DNA is TGTGCCAGCAGTTCCTACAGGGTCGGGCGAGATGAGCAGTTCTTC.

The rearrangement joins TRBV11-3 to TRBJ2-1; D is ambiguous. Trimming left V 1 base short and J 3 bases short, with 13 bases between. From germline, CDR1 is SGHNT and CDR2 YENEEA. The CDR3 is made up of 16 amino acids. The CDR3 coding sequence is TGTGCCAGCAGCTTAGGAGTGAGCAGGTACTACAATGAGCAGTTCTTC. It is translated as CASSLGVSRYYNEQFF.

In DNA, the CDR3 is TGTGCCAGCAGCCACGGACAACAGGGGGTCTCGGATGAGACCCAGTACTTC. This encodes CASSHGQQGVSDETQYF. J is TRBJ2-5 and V is TRBV14; 8 bases fit TRBD1. The CDR3 extends over 17 amino acids. The V and J ends lost 3 bases and 5 bases, in that order; junction bases with no gene match: 14. Germline loops: CDR1 SGHDN, CDR2 FVKESK.

CDR3 coding DNA: TGCAGTGCTATACAGGGGGCGGGGGGCAAGAATAGCCAGTACTTC. Encoded protein: CSAIQGAGGKNSQYF. V and J are TRBV20-1 and TRBJ2-5, with D tentatively TRBD1 (9 bases). V lost 4 bases and J 10 bases, leaving 25 bases between the germline ends. The CDR3 is 15 amino acids. The germline V gene has CDR1 DFQATT and CDR2 SNEGSKA (reference sequence).